This T cell receptor beta chain appears in the sequencing data of a study of graft-versus-host responses after intestinal transplantation. Study as a whole: Recipients got multivisceral, liver-intestinal, or isolated intestinal transplants. General study points: Allografts of one patient group, those with graft-donor T cell macrochimerism, had high graft-versus-host to host-versus-graft clonal ratios.

Germline V gene lookup returns CDR1 KGHSH and CDR2 LQKENI. The CDR3 has 16 amino acids. Trimming pared 2 bases from V and 3 bases from J, leaving 14 bases between. Produced via immunoSEQ multiplex PCR; TCRdb's table is partial and in-frame only. The sample lists roughly 56,000 clones, under 95% occurring once. About this clone itself: Its specificity is unknown.

The material was PBMCs, obtained about 120 days after intestinal transplantation. This TCR was recovered from a human patient who received an intestinal transplant, so some T cells may come from the graft donor. The chain recombines TRBV18 with TRBJ1-5; D is perhaps TRBD1 (5 bases). The DNA for the CDR3 is TGTGCCAGCTCACCAATACAAATCGGGGCCAATCAGCCCCAGCATTTT. Its translation: CASSPIQIGANQPQHF.